Listed here are 5 T cell receptor beta chains from one sample, sequenced in a study of identical twins listed by TCRdb under 2016. Library construction relied on 5' RACE. The sample was run on an Illumina HiSeq 2000. The public sequencing data were trimmed at Q25 with fastp and processed into clonotypes with MiXCR by TCRdb, which kept only in-frame beta chains. Entries are consolidated by CDR3 protein sequence, retaining the most common genes and DNA. Recorded for this sample are 310,000 or so distinct CDR3 sequences; around 8.8% of them occurred a single time. The ten largest account for approximately 2.1% of the sample. The data also belong to a second study, concerning yellow fever vaccine responses in identical twins.

Sequenced sample: memory (CD45RO+) T cells sorted from blood. The cell subset or site label, read with the paper, signifies: CD45RO+ enriched T cells. These receptors all stem from a woman between 18 and 29 years old in good health.

This chain connects TRBV4-1 to TRBJ2-1; 10 nucleotides align to TRBD1. This CDR3 comprises 16 residues. J gave up 4 bases and V 2 bases, and 5 bases lay outside the gene matches. Germline loops: CDR1 MGHRA, CDR2 YSYEKL. The CDR3 loop reads CASSQNPGQGYNEQFF. The CDR3 coding sequence is TGCGCCAGCAGCCAAAATCCGGGACAGGGGTACAATGAGCAGTTCTTC.

This clonotype was picked up a small number of times. The chain recombines TRBV20-1 with TRBJ2-1; TRBD2 agrees at 10 bases. Germline values: CDR1 DFQATT, CDR2 SNEGSKA (reference sequence). V lost 3 bases to trimming and J lost 5 bases; unmatched junction nucleotides: 7. This CDR3 has 15 amino acids. The CDR3 DNA is TGCAGTGCTAGGCCAGCTAGCGGGAGTAACAATGAGCAGTTCTTC. Translating it yields CSARPASGSNNEQFF.

This clonotype was counted a few times. The chain recombines TRBV24-1 with TRBJ1-2; D ambiguous. The CDR3 length is 14 residues. V gave up 3 bases and J gave up 2 bases, with 9 bases separating them. CDR1 is KGHDR, CDR2 SFDVKD, per germline. The CDR3 sequence: CATSDQHGNYGYTF. CDR3 sequence (DNA): TGTGCCACCAGTGATCAACATGGAAACTATGGCTACACCTTC.

This clonotype was found many times. The CDR3 bases are TGCGCCAGCAGCTCGGCGGACAGGGGGAACACTGAAGCTTTCTTT. Its translation: CASSSADRGNTEAFF. V and J are TRBV5-1 and TRBJ1-1; TRBD1 agrees at 9 bases. The CDR3 runs to 15 residues. Trimming at V came to 3 bases and at J to 1 base, leaving 4 bases not matched to a gene. CDR1 is SGHRS and CDR2 is YFSETQ in the germline V gene.

The chain links TRBV12-5 to TRBJ2-7; TRBD1 might be the D (6 bases). CDR1 is LGHNT, CDR2 FRNRAP, per germline. The CDR3 contains 15 residues. V lost 1 base to trimming and J lost 2 bases, with 12 bases between them. The CDR3 loop is CASGLGTASPYEQYF. The CDR3 DNA reads TGTGCTAGTGGTTTGGGGACAGCGTCCCCCTACGAGCAGTACTTC.